The present T cell receptor beta chain was sequenced within a study of CD8 T cells in Susac syndrome (dated by TCRdb to between 2018 and 2020). For the wider study: Among the sequenced Susac syndrome patients, more than 5 had clinically active disease and 8 or 9 were in clinical remission. At blood withdrawal, Susac syndrome patients were therapy-naive, treated with corticosteroids (with IVIg additionally given to some), or treated with IVIg alone. Repertoire sequencing was used to test whether CD8+ T cell activation and differentiation in Susac syndrome was antigen driven. Study-wide conclusions, independent of this receptor: No clonal expansion was detected in the CD4+ T cell repertoire of Susac syndrome patients. The number of individuals in the TCR sequencing and HLA analysis was recognized as being relatively small.

Comment on this clonotype: It has no known antigen specificity. Base qualities are not at hand, and no much larger clone is one base apart.

V drops 4 bases and J drops 4 bases, leaving 16 bases in between. From the cysteine up to the phenylalanine, the CDR3 has a length of 15 residues. CDR3 DNA only is kept here, 45 bases in frame from base 1. The germline V gene gives CDR1 as SGHAT and CDR2 as FQNNGV. Peripheral blood CD8+ and CD4+ T cells from healthy donors, Susac syndrome patients and multiple sclerosis patients were profiled using high-throughput TCR beta sequencing. The Susac syndrome patients fulfilled recently defined diagnostic criteria for definite or probable disease. CD8+ TEMRA cells were enriched by FACS, while bulk CD8+ and CD4+ T cells were purified by magnetic negative isolation. Blood was drawn into EDTA tubes, processed within 24 hours, and PBMCs were isolated by density gradient centrifugation. PBMCs destined for TCR sequencing were cryopreserved in liquid nitrogen and later thawed in a 37 °C water bath. The sorted or isolated CD4+, CD8+ and CD8+ TEMRA cells reached a purity of at least 90%.

RNA was extracted with the RNeasy kit and roughly 0.5 to 1 ug was reverse transcribed using random hexamers. TCR beta CDR3 regions were amplified with the immunoSEQ multiplex PCR assay covering 54 Vbeta and 13 Jbeta segments. Bias from PCR amplification was corrected by using a synthetic template baseline for primer optimization and for computational correction. In the original analysis: Reads were assigned to V, D and J genes according to IMGT and analyzed in immunoSEQ Analyzer, with only productive sequences retained. Clonality was calculated as one minus the Shannon entropy normalized by log2 of the number of productive unique sequences. Public and private clones were assessed among the 100 most prevalent clones of each patient and control. Clones were defined as Susac-specific when absent from the healthy and MS cohorts, from approximately 970 published viral clones and from other ImmuneACCESS disease sequences. TCRdb trimmed the raw reads at Q25, called clones with MiXCR and kept productive beta chains. For every CDR3 protein sequence, its rows merge into one entry that carries the most common genes and DNA. TCRdb, rather than the study authors, made the V and J calls. This sample has about 240,000 distinct CDR3 sequences in its table, and 96% of those were observed once. The top ten clonotypes cover around 0.093% of the sample.

The source of this sequence is a human donor with Susac syndrome. Material for sequencing was CD4+ T cells from PBMCs. This chain is built from TRBV11-2 and TRBJ2-5; the D gene could be either TRBD1 or TRBD2, each agreeing at 7 bases. The CDR3 sequence is CASSSFQGGRETQYF. The DNA is TGTGCCAGCAGCTCCTTCCAGGGGGGGCGAGAGACCCAGTACTTC.